The rows below give T cell receptor beta chains drawn from one sample of a study of CD4 T cells in relation to SARS-CoV-2 and coronaviruses. No antigen has been identified for these receptors. This table comes from immunoSEQ multiplex PCR, and its TCRdb copy is limited to in-frame clones, with some not included. The repertoire holds approximately 20,000 clones, 60% to 80% seen once, with approximately 13% in the top ten. Sequencing used CD4+ T cells from PBMCs, cultured in vitro. All receptors come from a human donor in good health. Both conserved end residues are part of each CDR3. A D gene is named only where the DNA matches it firmly. Clone size is given for some rows only: seen once, a few or many times, or a class if the clone is expanded.

>-|TRBV7-9|-|15|TRBJ1-2
CASSLERAVKRGYTF
TGTGCCAGCAGCTTAGAAAGGGCAGTAAAGAGGGGCTACACCTTC
>-|TRBV5-1|-|17|TRBJ2-3
CASISGETGFSTDTQYF
TGCGCCAGCATCTCCGGAGAGACAGGCTTTAGCACAGATACGCAGTATTTT
>-|TRBV2|TRBD2|16|TRBJ2-2
CASSEGLAVTTGELFF
TGTGCCAGCAGTGAGGGACTAGCGGTAACCACCGGGGAGCTGTTTTTT
>-|TRBV28|-|15|TRBJ2-1
CASSSSTGVHNEQFF
TGTGCCAGCAGTTCATCGACGGGGGTCCACAATGAGCAGTTCTTC
>-|TRBV24-1|-|14|TRBJ2-7
CATDPGQTSYEQYF
TGTGCCACGGACCCAGGACAGACTTCCTACGAGCAGTACTTC
>few|TRBV2|-|14|TRBJ1-3
CASTVGGSGNTIYF
TGTGCCAGCACCGTCGGGGGCAGTGGAAACACCATATATTTT
>-|TRBV10-3|-|15|TRBJ1-6
CAISDSNRDNSPLHF
TGTGCCATCAGTGACTCCAACAGAGATAATTCACCCCTCCACTTT
>-|TRBV19|-|16|TRBJ2-7
CASSIGPIALTYEQYF
TGTGCCAGTAGTATTGGCCCGATTGCTCTTACCTACGAGCAGTACTTC
>-|TRBV7-8|-|15|TRBJ2-3
CASSLEDFYTDTQYF
TGTGCCAGCAGCTTAGAGGACTTCTACACAGATACGCAGTATTTT
>-|TRBV19|-|14|TRBJ2-1
CASSTRDNNNEQFF
TGTGCCAGTAGTACAAGGGACAATAACAATGAGCAGTTCTTC
>few|TRBV5-6|-|14|TRBJ2-7
CASLVYRAPYEQYF
TGTGCCAGCTTGGTGTACAGGGCCCCCTACGAGCAGTACTTC
>-|TRBV11-3|TRBD1|13|TRBJ1-2
CASSLGQGDGYTF
TGTGCCAGCAGCCTTGGACAGGGTGATGGCTACACCTTC
>few|TRBV2|TRBD1|16|TRBJ1-2
CATLRDRVISNYGYTF
TGTGCCACCCTCCGGGACAGGGTGATTAGTAACTATGGCTACACCTTC
>-|TRBV10-3|TRBD1|14|TRBJ2-7
CAINAGQGQYEQYF
TGTGCCATCAATGCGGGACAGGGGCAATACGAGCAGTACTTC
>-|TRBV30|-|15|TRBJ2-1
CAWNKQGGSYNEQFF
TGTGCCTGGAATAAACAGGGGGGGTCCTACAATGAGCAGTTCTTC
>-|TRBV6-4|TRBD1|13|TRBJ1-1
CASSAQGDTEAFF
TGTGCCAGCAGTGCGCAGGGGGACACTGAAGCTTTCTTT
>once|TRBV3-1/TRBV3-2|TRBD2|15|TRBJ2-7
CASSQEREGHHEQYF
TGTGCCAGCAGCCAAGAGCGGGAGGGCCATCACGAGCAGTACTTC
>-|TRBV7-3|TRBD1|14|TRBJ1-1
CASSSGQGSTEAFF
TGTGCCAGCAGCTCCGGACAGGGGAGCACTGAAGCTTTCTTT
>-|TRBV21-1|-|10|TRBJ2-5
CATRKQTQYF
TGTGCCACTCGTAAGCAGACCCAGTACTTC
>few|TRBV9|-|14|TRBJ2-3
CASSPSASTDTQYF
TGTGCCAGCAGCCCATCGGCTAGCACAGATACGCAGTATTTT
>-|TRBV28|TRBD1|16|TRBJ1-1
CASSFRDRDLNTEAFF
TGTGCCAGCAGTTTTCGGGACAGGGACCTCAACACTGAAGCTTTCTTT